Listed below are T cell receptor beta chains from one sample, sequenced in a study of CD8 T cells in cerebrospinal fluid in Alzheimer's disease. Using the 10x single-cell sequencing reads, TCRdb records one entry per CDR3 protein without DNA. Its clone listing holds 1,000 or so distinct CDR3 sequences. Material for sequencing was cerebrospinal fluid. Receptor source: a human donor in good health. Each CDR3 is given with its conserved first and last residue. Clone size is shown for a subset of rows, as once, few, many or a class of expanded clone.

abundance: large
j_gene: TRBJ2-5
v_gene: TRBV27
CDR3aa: CASSGTSGETQYF

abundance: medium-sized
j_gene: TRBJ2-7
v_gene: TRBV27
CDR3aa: CASSLSTGVSTIYEQYF

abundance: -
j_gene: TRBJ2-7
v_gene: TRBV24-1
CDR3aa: CATSDPRQGAYEQYF

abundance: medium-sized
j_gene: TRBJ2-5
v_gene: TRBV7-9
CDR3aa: CASSFLDFAETQYF

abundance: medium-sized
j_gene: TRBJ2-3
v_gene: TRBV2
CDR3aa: CASSYGGDTQYF

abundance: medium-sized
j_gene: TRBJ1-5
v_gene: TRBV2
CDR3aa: CASVGGTQGNQPQHF

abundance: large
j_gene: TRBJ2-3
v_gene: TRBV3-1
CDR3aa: CASSQDETQYF

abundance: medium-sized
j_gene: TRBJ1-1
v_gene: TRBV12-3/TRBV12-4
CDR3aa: CASSLLGTGNTEAFF

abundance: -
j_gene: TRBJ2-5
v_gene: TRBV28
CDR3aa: CASTSPVGGTQYF

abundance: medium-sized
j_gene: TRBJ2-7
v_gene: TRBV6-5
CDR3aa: CATEGPGQELTGTYEQYF

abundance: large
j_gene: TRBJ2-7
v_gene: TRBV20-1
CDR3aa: CSASPGQAYEQYF

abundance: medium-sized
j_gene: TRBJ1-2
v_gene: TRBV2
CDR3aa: CALPAPHLGYTF

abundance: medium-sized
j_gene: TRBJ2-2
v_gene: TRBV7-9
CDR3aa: CASSFRTGLTTGELFF

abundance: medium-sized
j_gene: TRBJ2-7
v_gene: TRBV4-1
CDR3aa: CASSQVGGRLFEQYF

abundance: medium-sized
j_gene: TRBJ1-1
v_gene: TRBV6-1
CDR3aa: CASSRGTPYTEAFF

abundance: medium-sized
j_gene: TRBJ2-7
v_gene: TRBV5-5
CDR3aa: CASSLGASGLVTYEQYF